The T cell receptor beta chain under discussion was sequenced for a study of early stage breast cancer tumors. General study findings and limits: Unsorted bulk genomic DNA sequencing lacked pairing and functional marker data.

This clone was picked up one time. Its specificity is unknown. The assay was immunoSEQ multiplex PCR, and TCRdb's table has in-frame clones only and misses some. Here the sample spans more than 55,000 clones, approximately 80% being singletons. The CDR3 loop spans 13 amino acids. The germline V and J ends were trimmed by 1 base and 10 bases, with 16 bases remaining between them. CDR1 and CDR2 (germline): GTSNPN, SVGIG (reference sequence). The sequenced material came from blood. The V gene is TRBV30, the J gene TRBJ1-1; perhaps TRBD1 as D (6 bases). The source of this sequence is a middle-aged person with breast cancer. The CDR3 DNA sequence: TGTGCCTGGAGTGGGTCTGGGGGCGCAGGAGCTTTCTTT. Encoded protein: CAWSGSGGAGAFF.